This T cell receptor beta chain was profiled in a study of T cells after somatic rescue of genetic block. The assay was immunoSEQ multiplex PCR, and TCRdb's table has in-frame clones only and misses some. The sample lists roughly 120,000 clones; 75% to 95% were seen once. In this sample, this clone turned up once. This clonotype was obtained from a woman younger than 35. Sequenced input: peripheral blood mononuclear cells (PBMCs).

CDR3 sequence reads: CASSLRGPPLYEQYF. DNA for the CDR3: TGTGCCAGCAGTTTACGGGGGCCGCCTCTCTACGAGCAGTACTTC. The V gene is TRBV27, the J gene TRBJ2-7; tentatively, D is TRBD1 or TRBD2 (6 bases each). This CDR3 region has 15 residues. Germline CDR1 MNHEY, CDR2 SMNVEV (reference sequence). With 2 bases removed from V and 3 bases from J, the gap between germline ends came to 14 bases.